This entry lists 11 T cell receptor beta chains sequenced from one sample in a study of blood T cell repertoires in COVID-19. Repertoires were generated with immunoSEQ multiplex PCR, while TCRdb's copy carries only in-frame clones and drops some. Of hundreds of thousands of clones in the sample, around 83% were seen once. Sequencing was done on a sample of peripheral blood. The receptor source for this set is a woman aged 55 to 70 with active or convalescent COVID-19.

This chain links TRBV14 with TRBJ1-2; 10 bases are shared with TRBD1. The CDR3 runs to 15 residues. Germline V gene data show CDR1 as SGHDN and CDR2 as FVKESK. After removal of 2 bases from V and 4 bases from J, the junction contained 4 bases not matched to a gene. CDR3 protein: CASSQSGTGAYGYTF. Written as DNA, the CDR3 is TGTGCCAGCAGCCAATCCGGGACAGGGGCCTATGGCTACACCTTC.

The J gene is TRBJ2-1, the V gene TRBV10-3; 8 nucleotides match TRBD1. The CDR3 sequence is 13 residues long. Per germline, CDR1 ENHRY and CDR2 SYGVKD. With 8 bases clipped from V and 5 bases from J, the junction kept 5 bases outside the gene matches. CDR3: CAIGGQGDNEQFF. In DNA, the CDR3 is TGTGCCATCGGCGGACAGGGTGACAATGAGCAGTTCTTC.

In its sample, this clone was seen once. For the CDR3, the DNA is TGTGCCAGCAGCTTAGATGGGCCGTCCTACGAGCAGTACTTC. Its translation: CASSLDGPSYEQYF. This chain joins TRBV11-3 and TRBJ2-7, with D unclear. There are 14 residues in the CDR3. Trimming cost V 0 bases and J 1 base, with 7 bases left between them. Germline CDR1 reads SGHNT; CDR2 reads YENEEA.

This clone was seen more than once but under ten times. V gene TRBV18 combines with J gene TRBJ2-1; 8 bases fit TRBD1. After removal of 6 bases from V and 7 bases from J, the junction contained 11 bases not matched to a gene. The CDR3 has 15 amino acids. CDR1 and CDR2 from the germline V gene are KGHSH and LQKENI. The CDR3 here is CASSPGQGFRNEQFF. For the CDR3, the DNA is TGTGCCAGCTCCCCCGGACAGGGATTCCGTAATGAGCAGTTCTTC.

This chain joins TRBV7-2 and TRBJ1-3, with D possibly being TRBD1 (5 bases). Trimming cost V 3 bases and J 3 bases, with 12 bases left between them. Germline lookup yields CDR1 SGHTA and CDR2 FQGNSA. The CDR3 spans 15 residues. The CDR3 sequence is CASSFGGDRGNTIYF. In DNA form, the CDR3 reads TGTGCCAGCAGCTTCGGGGGAGACCGTGGAAACACCATATATTTT.

The chain employs TRBV2 and TRBJ1-6, with a possible D match to TRBD1 (6 bases). CDR1 and CDR2 from the germline V gene are SNHLY and FYNNEI. Trimming removed 4 bases from V and 8 bases from J, with 6 bases in between. This CDR3 spans 12 amino acids. CDR3 in amino acids: CASSGQDSPLHF. CDR3 sequence (DNA): TGTGCCAGCAGTGGACAGGATTCACCCCTCCACTTT.

The CDR3 DNA follows: TGTGCCTGGATTGTAGCGGGGGGGCGAGAGCAGTACTTC. Its translation: CAWIVAGGREQYF. The gene calls are TRBV30 and TRBJ2-7, with 11 bases fitting TRBD2. From germline, CDR1 is GTSNPN and CDR2 SVGIG (reference sequence). CDR3 size: 13 residues. The V gene end was trimmed by 4 bases and the J gene end by 7 bases; junction bases not matched to a gene: 6.

J is TRBJ2-1 and V is TRBV10-3; 10 bases fit TRBD1. Unmatched junction bases numbered 15, after V lost 10 bases and J lost 6 bases. The CDR3 has 16 residues. CDR1 and CDR2 (germline): ENHRY, SYGVKD. CDR3 DNA: TGTGCCACATCCATATCCCGGGACAGGGGCGGCAATGAGCAGTTCTTC. It encodes CATSISRDRGGNEQFF.

The chain joins TRBV19 to TRBJ1-6, with D perhaps matching TRBD1 (5 bases). Trimming removed 4 bases at V and 6 bases at J, with 13 bases between. This CDR3 spans 15 amino acids. The V gene's germline CDR1 is LNHDA and CDR2 SQIVND (reference sequence). The DNA of the CDR3 is TGTGCCAGTAGTAGGGGAGGGGAACGTAATTCACCCCTCCACTTT. It translates to CASSRGGERNSPLHF. The full variable domain, with the rest looked up from reference TRBV19 and TRBJ1-6, is DGGITQSPKYLFRKEGQNVTLSCEQNLNHDAMYWYRQDPGQGLRLIYYSQIVNDFQKGDIAEGYSVSREKKESFPLTVTSAQKNPTAFYLCASSRGGERNSPLHFGNGTRLTVT.

The chain couples TRBV6-1 to TRBJ2-1, with D possibly being TRBD1 (6 bases). Trimming pared 6 bases from V and 1 base from J, leaving 13 bases between. CDR3 size: 15 residues. CDR1 is MNHNS, CDR2 SASEGT, per germline. CDR3 coding DNA: TGTGCCAGCAGCCTCGTACAGGGATCCTACAATGAGCAGTTCTTC. It encodes CASSLVQGSYNEQFF.

V usage is TRBV19 and J usage is TRBJ1-5, with TRBD1 matching 7 bases. There are 16 residues in the CDR3. Germline V CDR1 and CDR2: LNHDA, SQIVND (reference sequence). J lost 4 bases, V lost 5 bases, and 11 bases had no gene match. The CDR3 spells CASSLAGTAKNQPQHF. The CDR3 bases are TGTGCCAGTAGTCTTGCCGGGACAGCTAAAAATCAGCCCCAGCATTTT. The full variable domain, rest sourced from reference TRBV19 and TRBJ1-5, is DGGITQSPKYLFRKEGQNVTLSCEQNLNHDAMYWYRQDPGQGLRLIYYSQIVNDFQKGDIAEGYSVSREKKESFPLTVTSAQKNPTAFYLCASSLAGTAKNQPQHFGDGTRLSIL.